These 23 T cell receptor beta chains share one sample of origin, sequenced in a study of blood T cell repertoires in COVID-19. Produced via immunoSEQ multiplex PCR; TCRdb's table is partial and in-frame only. The sample carries some 240,000 clones, around 83% recorded once. The sequencing input was peripheral blood. The receptors here all came from a woman at least 80 years old with acute or convalescent COVID-19.

This chain links TRBV30 with TRBJ1-4; D is ambiguous. This CDR3 contains 13 residues. The V and J ends lost 1 base and 2 bases respectively, with 5 bases between them. CDR1 is GTSNPN, CDR2 SVGIG, per germline (reference sequence). CDR3 region: CAWSAPTNEKLFF. For the CDR3, the DNA is TGTGCCTGGAGTGCCCCTACTAATGAAAAACTGTTTTTT.

The sample holds one count of this clone. In DNA form, the CDR3 reads TGTGCCATCAGGCACGACAGGCCCTCTGGAAACACCATATATTTT. Protein: CAIRHDRPSGNTIYF. This sequence joins TRBV10-3 and TRBJ1-3; possibly TRBD1 for D (6 bases). The length of the CDR3 is 15 residues. Trimming left V 6 bases short and J 0 bases short, with 12 bases between. Per the germline V gene, CDR1 is ENHRY and CDR2 is SYGVKD.

The J gene is TRBJ1-4, the V gene TRBV30; 7 bases are shared with TRBD1. CDR3 length: 14 residues. V lost 0 bases to trimming and J lost 5 bases; unmatched junction nucleotides: 3. The germline gives CDR1 GTSNPN, CDR2 SVGIG (reference sequence). CDR3 region: CAWSVQDRNEKLFF. CDR3 DNA sequence: TGTGCCTGGAGTGTCCAGGACAGGAATGAAAAACTGTTTTTT.

The chain combines TRBV7-2 with TRBJ1-6; 8 nucleotides match TRBD1. Germline-derived CDR1 and CDR2 are SGHTA and FQGNSA. This CDR3 spans 15 amino acids. V lost 4 bases, J lost 7 bases, and 6 bases stayed unmatched. In DNA, the CDR3 is TGTGCCAGCAGCTCCGGACAGGGAACAAATTCACCCCTCCACTTT. Translating gives CASSSGQGTNSPLHF.

The rearrangement links TRBV5-1 to TRBJ1-2, with a possible D match to TRBD1 (6 bases). CDR1 is SGHRS and CDR2 is YFSETQ in the germline V gene. The CDR3 covers 15 residues. V was clipped by 4 bases and J by 0 bases, with 13 bases between them. CDR3 loop: CASSTLQGANYGYTF. CDR3 DNA sequence: TGCGCCAGCAGCACGCTACAGGGAGCTAACTATGGCTACACCTTC.

The rearrangement joins TRBV20-1 to TRBJ2-7; tentatively, D is TRBD2 (5 bases). Looked up from germline, CDR1 is DFQATT and CDR2 is SNEGSKA (reference sequence). Trimming cost V 3 bases and J 4 bases, with 16 bases left between them. CDR3 length: 14 residues. The CDR3 spells CSASERDRAYEQYF. Here the CDR3 DNA reads TGCAGTGCTAGTGAGAGGGATCGGGCTTACGAGCAGTACTTC.

The chain is built from TRBV3-1 (or the pseudogene TRBV3-2) and TRBJ1-4, with a weak D call TRBD1 (5 bases). The CDR3 loop spans 14 amino acids. The germline V gene encodes CDR1 LGHDT and CDR2 YNNKEL (reference sequence). V was pared by 0 bases and J by 5 bases, with 7 bases between. DNA for the CDR3: TGTGCCAGCAGCCAAGATGGGGGGAATGAAAAACTGTTTTTT. As protein: CASSQDGGNEKLFF.

There are a few counts of this clone. In nucleotides, the CDR3 is TGTGCCAGCAGCGTAGTTTCAGGAGGGCAGAGCTCCTACAATGAGCAGTTCTTC. As protein: CASSVVSGGQSSYNEQFF. The chain recombines TRBV9 with TRBJ2-1; the D gene is possibly TRBD2 (6 bases). Germline CDR1 is SGDLS and CDR2 is YYNGEE. The CDR3 runs to 18 residues. V was clipped by 0 bases and J by 0 bases, with 16 bases between them.

The chain joins TRBV5-1 to TRBJ1-1; D is possibly TRBD1 (5 bases). The CDR3 runs to 14 residues. Per germline, CDR1 SGHRS and CDR2 YFSETQ. V lost 1 base and J 3 bases, leaving 10 bases between the germline ends. The CDR3 DNA reads TGCGCCAGCAGCTTGCTCAGCAGGGACACTGAAGCTTTCTTT. Translation: CASSLLSRDTEAFF. The full variable domain, with the rest looked up from reference TRBV5-1 and TRBJ1-1, is KAGVTQTPRYLIKTRGQQVTLSCSPISGHRSVSWYQQTPGQGLQFLFEYFSETQRNKGNFPGRFSGRQFSNSRSEMNVSTLELGDSALYLCASSLLSRDTEAFFGQGTRLTVV.

The chain joins TRBV4-2 to TRBJ1-6, with D unclear. This CDR3 comprises 14 residues. V was pared by 1 base and J by 8 bases, with 9 bases between. The germline CDR1 and CDR2 sequences are LGHNA and YNFKEQ. Here the CDR3 reads CASSQGAEDSPLHF. CDR3 DNA sequence: TGTGCCAGCAGCCAAGGAGCCGAAGATTCACCCCTCCACTTT.

The chain recombines TRBV23-1 with TRBJ1-5, with D perhaps TRBD1 (6 bases). TRBV23-1 counts as an open reading frame of uncertain function. The CDR3 has 13 residues. Deletions cut 5 bases from V and 9 bases from J, with 14 bases between. The DNA for the CDR3 is TGCGCCAGCAGTGGGGGCTGGTTGGGGCCCCAGCATTTT. It specifies CASSGGWLGPQHF.

The V and J genes are TRBV12-5 and TRBJ2-2, with D possibly matching TRBD2 (5 bases). Trimming stripped 6 bases from V and 7 bases from J, with 9 bases between. This CDR3 region has 12 residues. Germline V gives CDR1 LGHNT, CDR2 FRNRAP. Here the CDR3 reads CASGRADGELFF. In nucleotides, the CDR3 is TGTGCTAGTGGGAGAGCGGACGGGGAGCTGTTTTTT.

The V call is TRBV6-2 or TRBV6-3, the J call TRBJ1-5; D possibly corresponds to TRBD1 (5 bases). Trimming pared 6 bases from V and 7 bases from J, leaving 19 bases between. The CDR3 is 15 residues long. Germline CDR1 reads MNHEY; CDR2 reads SVGEGT. The CDR3 loop is CASSVSGGGGQPQHF. CDR3 DNA: TGTGCCAGCAGCGTTAGCGGGGGAGGCGGACAGCCCCAGCATTTT.

J is TRBJ1-5 and V is TRBV5-6; D unresolved. The CDR3 consists of 14 residues. The V end lost 4 bases, the J end lost 1 base, and 9 bases lay between the germline ends. Germline V gene data show CDR1 as SGHDT and CDR2 as YYEEEE. CDR3 amino acids: CASSPRASNQPQHF. CDR3 nucleotides: TGTGCCAGCAGCCCTCGTGCGAGCAATCAGCCCCAGCATTTT.

The CDR3 region is CASSTPTGYGNTIYF. CDR3 coding DNA: TGTGCCAGCAGCACCCCCACAGGGTACGGAAACACCATATATTTT. The chain couples TRBV11-2 to TRBJ1-3; weak D call: TRBD1 (6 bases). The V end was cut by 5 bases, the J end by 4 bases, with 15 bases between. This CDR3 contains 15 residues. Germline V gene lookup returns CDR1 SGHAT and CDR2 FQNNGV.

This clone was observed a handful of times. This rearrangement joins TRBV28 to TRBJ1-6; tentatively, D is TRBD1 (5 bases). Germline V gives CDR1 MDHEN, CDR2 SYDVKM. V shed 6 bases and J shed 9 bases, with 18 bases lying between them. CDR3 size: 15 residues. CDR3 residues: CASSRHQGSGSPLHF. The CDR3, as DNA: TGTGCCAGCAGCCGACACCAGGGTAGTGGTTCACCCCTCCACTTT.

There are a few counts of this clone. This chain uses TRBV12-3 or TRBV12-4 with TRBJ2-1; no reliable D call. The CDR3 is 13 residues long. Between the trimmed V and J ends, which lost 3 bases and 3 bases, there was a span of 6 bases. The CDR3 region is CASSLGSYNEQFF. CDR3 bases: TGTGCCAGCAGTTTGGGCAGCTACAATGAGCAGTTCTTC.

The V call is TRBV2, the J call TRBJ2-1; no definite D call. Germline loops: CDR1 SNHLY, CDR2 FYNNEI. Trimming pared 5 bases from V and 9 bases from J, leaving 17 bases between. This CDR3 comprises 14 residues. CDR3: CASSRQDYSGEQFF. The CDR3, as DNA: TGTGCCAGCAGTAGGCAGGATTATAGTGGTGAGCAGTTCTTC.

As concerns this clone: This sample includes further DNA sequences coding for the same CDR3. V gene TRBV28 combines with J gene TRBJ1-2; D might be TRBD1 (5 bases). The V end was cut by 2 bases, the J end by 2 bases, with 6 bases between. The germline CDR1 and CDR2 sequences are MDHEN and SYDVKM. The length of the CDR3 is 13 residues. CDR3 in amino acids: CASSLRGNYGYTF. CDR3 coding DNA: TGTGCCAGCAGTTTACGGGGGAACTATGGCTACACCTTC.

This clone was detected only once. This chain links TRBV9 with TRBJ1-3, with D uncertain. V lost 4 bases to trimming and J lost 0 bases, with 14 bases between them. The CDR3 length is 16 residues. In germline, CDR1 is SGDLS, CDR2 YYNGEE. CDR3 coding DNA: TGTGCCAGCAGCCCCCCGACGGCTAGCTCTGGAAACACCATATATTTT. Its translation: CASSPPTASSGNTIYF.

The chain uses TRBV2 and TRBJ1-1; D gene unclear. The germline V gene has CDR1 SNHLY and CDR2 FYNNEI. V gave up 4 bases and J gave up 1 base, with 7 bases separating them. The CDR3 consists of 13 residues. The CDR3 loop reads CASSVRGNTEAFF. CDR3 nucleotides: TGTGCCAGCAGTGTAAGAGGGAACACTGAAGCTTTCTTT. The full variable domain, completed using reference TRBV2 and TRBJ1-1, is EPEVTQTPSHQVTQMGQEVILRCVPISNHLYFYWYRQILGQKVEFLVSFYNNEISEKSEIFDDQFSVERPDGSNFTLKIRSTKLEDSAMYFCASSVRGNTEAFFGQGTRLTVV.

The rearrangement joins TRBV5-1 to TRBJ1-6; 7 bases agree with TRBD1. This CDR3 comprises 14 residues. The V gene's germline CDR1 is SGHRS and CDR2 YFSETQ. Trimming cost V 3 bases and J 7 bases; bases outside gene matches: 4. CDR3 sequence (DNA): TGCGCCAGCAGCTCTAGACAGGGAAATTCACCCCTCCACTTT. Translation: CASSSRQGNSPLHF.

The chain joins TRBV5-1 to TRBJ2-5; TRBD2 aligns across 7 bases. The CDR3 is 15 residues long. Trimming took 0 bases from V and 5 from J; bases not matched to a gene: 7. CDR1 and CDR2 (germline): SGHRS, YFSETQ. Here the CDR3 DNA reads TGCGCCAGCAGCTTGGGAAGCGGGGTTCGGGAGACCCAGTACTTC. It codes for CASSLGSGVRETQYF.